The 20 T cell receptor beta chains listed next were all sequenced from one sample in a study of blood T cell repertoires in COVID-19 (dated by TCRdb to 2020 to 2022). Libraries were constructed by the immunoSEQ multiplex PCR assay. What TCRdb holds here is the immuneACCESS table cut down to in-frame rearrangements. Part of the clones is not present; checked against another copy, under half of the missing clones reflect an unresolved V gene, and the others are unexplained. The sample includes roughly 360,000 clones, with 85% to 90% observed a single time. In total, the top ten clones hold around 0.91% of the sample. Source material: PBMCs or T cells enriched from blood (not recorded which). Receptors originate from a woman in her twenties or thirties with acute COVID-19.

The chain couples TRBV7-9 to TRBJ2-1, with 8 positions matching TRBD2. The CDR3 is made up of 17 amino acids. Germline V lookup: CDR1 SEHNR, CDR2 FQNEAQ (reference sequence). With V trimmed by 5 bases and J by 2 bases, 11 bases remained unmatched. The CDR3 region has the DNA TGTGCCAGCAGCGCCCCCGTACGAGCGGGGGCCTACAATGAGCAGTTCTTC. It is translated as CASSAPVRAGAYNEQFF.

The chain combines TRBV4-2 with TRBJ1-1; maybe TRBD1 (6 bases). Germline values: CDR1 LGHNA, CDR2 YNFKEQ. Trimming removed 4 bases at V and 3 bases at J, with 12 bases between. The CDR3 length is 14 residues. The CDR3 DNA follows: TGTGCCAGCAGCCCGGGAGGGGGGCACACTGAAGCTTTCTTT. Amino acids: CASSPGGGHTEAFF.

The chain carries TRBV23-1 and TRBJ1-5; 7 bases align to TRBD1. TRBV23-1 is an open reading frame, and its role is uncertain. CDR3 length: 14 residues. V was pared by 6 bases and J by 9 bases, with 11 bases of the junction left unmatched. The CDR3 is CASRYYPRGPPQHF. In DNA, the CDR3 is TGCGCCAGCAGATACTACCCTAGGGGGCCGCCCCAGCATTTT.

The chain couples TRBV24-1 to TRBJ2-3, with D perhaps matching TRBD2 (5 bases). Trimming took off 4 bases at V and 2 bases at J, with 18 bases between the two ends. The CDR3 runs 17 residues. Germline V gene data show CDR1 as KGHDR and CDR2 as SFDVKD. Here the CDR3 reads CATSDAWGVYNTDTQYF. The CDR3 nucleotides read TGTGCCACCAGTGACGCTTGGGGAGTTTATAACACAGATACGCAGTATTTT.

The genes are TRBV6-2 or TRBV6-3 and TRBJ2-5; D may be TRBD2 (6 bases). V gave up 0 bases and J gave up 0 bases, with 14 bases separating them. Per the germline V gene, CDR1 is MNHEY and CDR2 is SVGEGT. The CDR3 spans 17 residues. CDR3 DNA: TGTGCCAGCAGTTACTCACTACGGGGGAGATACCAAGAGACCCAGTACTTC. Its translation: CASSYSLRGRYQETQYF.

The J gene is TRBJ1-6, the V gene TRBV7-3; 7 positions match TRBD1. Germline trimming cut 2 bases from V and 8 bases from J; bases unmatched to any gene: 9. In germline, CDR1 is SGHTA, CDR2 FQGTGA. This CDR3 has 16 amino acids. The CDR3 reads CASSLFGGTVHSPLHF. The CDR3 DNA is TGTGCCAGCAGCTTATTCGGCGGGACAGTTCATTCACCCCTCCACTTT.

Here the CDR3 DNA reads TGTGCCAGCAGTGAAGAGCTAGGGGCTAACTATGGCTACACCTTC. Translated, it gives CASSEELGANYGYTF. The chain employs TRBV6-1 and TRBJ1-2; D may be TRBD1 (5 bases). Trimming pared 1 base from V and 0 bases from J, leaving 9 bases between. The CDR3 extends over 15 amino acids. CDR1 and CDR2 (germline): MNHNS, SASEGT.

J is TRBJ2-7 and V is TRBV19; 7 positions agree with TRBD1. CDR1 is LNHDA and CDR2 is SQIVND in the germline V gene (reference sequence). The CDR3 contains 14 residues. The J segment lost 2 bases and the V segment lost 3 bases, leaving 4 bases of the junction unmatched. The CDR3 region has the DNA TGTGCCAGTAGTATGGCTAGGGGGCCCTACGAGCAGTACTTC. Protein sequence: CASSMARGPYEQYF. Using reference TRBV19 and TRBJ2-7 for the parts outside the CDR3, the full variable domain is DGGITQSPKYLFRKEGQNVTLSCEQNLNHDAMYWYRQDPGQGLRLIYYSQIVNDFQKGDIAEGYSVSREKKESFPLTVTSAQKNPTAFYLCASSMARGPYEQYFGPGTRLTVT.

V gene TRBV7-2 combines with J gene TRBJ2-1; 7 nucleotides match TRBD1. The germline CDR1 and CDR2 sequences are SGHTA and FQGNSA. J lost 6 bases, V lost 5 bases, and 10 bases had no gene match. The CDR3 is made up of 15 amino acids. This CDR3 reads CASSTDRVGRNEQFF. In DNA form, the CDR3 reads TGTGCCAGCAGCACAGACAGGGTGGGTCGCAATGAGCAGTTCTTC.

The chain recombines TRBV7-2 with TRBJ2-2; D is perhaps TRBD1 (5 bases). CDR3 length: 14 amino acids. Deletions cut 3 bases from V and 1 base from J, with 6 bases between. Germline lookup yields CDR1 SGHTA and CDR2 FQGNSA. CDR3 sequence reads: CASSFRGNTGELFF. CDR3 nucleotide sequence: TGTGCCAGCAGCTTTAGGGGGAACACCGGGGAGCTGTTTTTT.

This clone appeared a few times. DNA for the CDR3: TGTGCCACCAGTGATTTGCAAATCGTGGAGGCGTCCTACGAGCAGTACTTC. Translating gives CATSDLQIVEASYEQYF. The chain has TRBV24-1 and TRBJ2-7; perhaps TRBD2 as D (5 bases). V gave up 0 bases and J gave up 1 base, with 15 bases separating them. The V gene's germline CDR1 is KGHDR and CDR2 SFDVKD. The CDR3 is made up of 17 amino acids.

The V gene is TRBV5-6, the J gene TRBJ2-7, with D hard to call. This CDR3 has 13 residues. Trimming took 3 bases from V and 4 from J, leaving 11 bases between them. CDR1 is SGHDT, CDR2 YYEEEE, per germline. CDR3 in DNA: TGTGCCAGCAGCTCTCCCCTCGTGTACGAGCAGTACTTC. This gives the protein CASSSPLVYEQYF.

The V and J genes are TRBV5-1 and TRBJ1-1; 9 nucleotides match TRBD1. With V trimmed by 4 bases and J by 10 bases, 14 bases remained unmatched. The germline V gene encodes CDR1 SGHRS and CDR2 YFSETQ. The CDR3 runs 15 residues. The CDR3 spells CASSQEGQGISRAFF. The CDR3 DNA follows: TGCGCCAGCAGCCAGGAGGGACAGGGAATAAGTAGAGCTTTCTTT.

A single count supports this clone. The J gene is TRBJ2-2, the V gene TRBV6-4, with 7 bases fitting TRBD1. Germline V lookup: CDR1 MRHNA, CDR2 SNTAGT. Trimming at V came to 2 bases and at J to 0 bases, leaving 3 bases not matched to a gene. This CDR3 contains 16 residues. CDR3 in DNA: TGTGCCAGCAGTGACCACAGGGGTCCGAACACCGGGGAGCTGTTTTTT. Protein product: CASSDHRGPNTGELFF.

The gene calls are TRBV3-1 (or the pseudogene TRBV3-2) and TRBJ2-7; D is uncertain. Deletions cut 8 bases from V and 3 bases from J, with 8 bases between. Germline assignment: CDR1 LGHDT and CDR2 YNNKEL (reference sequence). This CDR3 spans 11 amino acids. In nucleotides, the CDR3 is TGTGCCAGCGGGCCCAACTACGAGCAGTACTTC. Its translation is CASGPNYEQYF.

The gene calls are TRBV9 and TRBJ2-5; TRBD2 agrees at 7 bases. Germline V gene lookup returns CDR1 SGDLS and CDR2 YYNGEE. Unmatched junction bases numbered 10, after V lost 0 bases and J lost 5 bases. This CDR3 spans 16 amino acids. The CDR3 is CASSVGLAVAGETQYF. In nucleotides, the CDR3 is TGTGCCAGCAGCGTAGGGCTAGCGGTGGCAGGGGAGACCCAGTACTTC.

This chain connects TRBV7-8 to TRBJ2-1; TRBD2 agrees at 16 bases. This CDR3 has 16 residues. Germline V gene lookup returns CDR1 SGHVS and CDR2 FQNEAQ. J lost 8 bases, V lost 2 bases, and 3 bases had no gene match. CDR3 protein: CASSLTGLAGGHEQFF. DNA of the CDR3: TGTGCCAGCAGCTTAACGGGACTAGCGGGGGGGCATGAGCAGTTCTTC.

The CDR3 here is CASTIGGTGVDTQYF. DNA of the CDR3: TGTGCCAGTACTATCGGAGGGACAGGGGTAGATACGCAGTATTTT. The chain is built from TRBV19 and TRBJ2-3; 10 nucleotides line up with TRBD1. Germline V gene sequence: CDR1 LNHDA, CDR2 SQIVND (reference sequence). V lost 7 bases to trimming and J lost 5 bases; unmatched junction nucleotides: 9. CDR3 length: 15 amino acids.

This chain connects TRBV24-1 to TRBJ2-1, with 8 bases identical to TRBD1. Germline V gene lookup returns CDR1 KGHDR and CDR2 SFDVKD. CDR3 length equals 16 residues. The ends lost 6 bases at V and 4 bases at J; junction bases unmatched: 10. As DNA, the CDR3 is TGTGCCACCAGTCCCCGGACAGGGCCAAAGTACAATGAGCAGTTCTTC. This gives the protein CATSPRTGPKYNEQFF.

This clone was seen once. This chain joins TRBV19 and TRBJ1-1, with D unclear. Deletions cut 7 bases from V and 0 bases from J, with 9 bases between. Germline CDR1 is LNHDA and CDR2 is SQIVND (reference sequence). The CDR3 has 13 amino acids. In nucleotides, the CDR3 is TGTGCCAGTACGTCAGCGATGAACACTGAAGCTTTCTTT. As protein: CASTSAMNTEAFF.